This T cell receptor (beta chain) was observed in a study of T cells expressing NK-cell markers. TCRdb reprocessed the 5' RACE reads and reports one entry per CDR3 protein, with no DNA. This table holds roughly 380,000 distinct CDR3 sequences. CDR3 size: 13 residues. CDR1 is SNHLY, CDR2 FYNNEI, per germline. The chain employs TRBV2 and TRBJ2-7. The sample taken for sequencing was blood T cells: a sorted CD56 or NKG2C T cell subset, CD4+ or CD8+ T cells, or bulk PBMC T cells (not recorded which). The TCR comes from a man aged 18-75 years in good health. The chain's CDR3 is CASSERSGYEQYF.